One T cell receptor (beta chain) is described in this entry. Its antigen is unknown. Libraries were prepared by immunoSEQ multiplex PCR; TCRdb keeps only in-frame clonotypes and omits some of them. Of about 2,600 clones listed, about a quarter are singletons. The germline gives CDR1 GTSNPN, CDR2 SVGIG (reference sequence). The germline V and J ends were trimmed by 2 bases and 2 bases, with 16 bases remaining between them. The CDR3 is 16 residues long. The sample is drawn from a study of T cells in localized non-small cell lung cancer. Study outcomes and limitations: Since sequencing was restricted to only one region of the tumor, intratumor heterogeneity remains a possibility.

The chain has TRBV30 and TRBJ1-5; no definite D call. This clonotype originated in a male donor aged 60 or over with stage II squamous cell lung carcinoma. Material: lung tumor tissue, obtained before any cancer treatment. CDR3 DNA sequence: TGTGCCTGGAGTAGCTTCGGGCCCGGCGGCAATCAGCCCCAGCATTTT. Translation gives CAWSSFGPGGNQPQHF.